These 18 T cell receptor beta chains were all obtained from the same sample, sequenced in a study of a mutant IDH1 vaccine in newly diagnosed glioma. The protocol was immunoSEQ multiplex PCR, while the TCRdb copy is restricted to in-frame clones and leaves out a portion. The table records 60,000 to 85,000 clones, more than 65% of them present only once. As to time point: baseline, week 1 (first vaccination visit). Treatment reported: pre-vaccination baseline after standard-of-care therapy. The material was PBMCs, obtained from a glioma patient treated with radiotherapy, temozolomide or both. The origin of the receptors is a man over 45 with glioma.

V and J are TRBV4-2 and TRBJ2-1; D unresolved. CDR3 size: 16 residues. Trimming cost V 4 bases and J 0 bases, with 13 bases left between them. The V gene's germline CDR1 is LGHNA and CDR2 YNFKEQ. This chain's CDR3 is CASSRRLISSYNEQFF. CDR3 nucleotide sequence: TGTGCCAGCAGCCGCCGACTCATAAGCTCCTACAATGAGCAGTTCTTC.

This chain joins TRBV14 and TRBJ1-1, with D possibly matching TRBD1 (5 bases). The V end was cut by 4 bases, the J end by 1 base, with 22 bases between. The CDR3 length is 18 residues. Germline values: CDR1 SGHDN, CDR2 FVKESK. Here the CDR3 DNA reads TGTGCCAGCAGCCCCCCTGGCAGGGCCATTCAAGCGAACACTGAAGCTTTCTTT. It is translated as CASSPPGRAIQANTEAFF.

This clone was detected once. The rearrangement uses TRBV2 and TRBJ1-5; D is unclear. CDR1 is SNHLY and CDR2 is FYNNEI in the germline V gene. V lost 3 bases to trimming and J lost 0 bases, with 9 bases between them. CDR3 length: 15 residues. The DNA for the CDR3 is TGTGCCAGCAGTGACCTGGGATATAGCAATCAGCCCCAGCATTTT. Encoded protein: CASSDLGYSNQPQHF.

This chain uses TRBV13 with TRBJ2-7; perhaps TRBD1 as D (5 bases). The CDR3 extends over 13 amino acids. With 6 bases removed from V and 5 bases from J, the gap between germline ends came to 14 bases. From germline, CDR1 is PRHDT and CDR2 FYEKMQ (reference sequence). CDR3 amino acids: CASSRGQSDEQYF. CDR3 sequence (DNA): TGTGCCAGCAGTAGAGGACAAAGCGACGAGCAGTACTTC.

The chain recombines TRBV20-1 with TRBJ2-1; no clear D gene. This CDR3 spans 11 amino acids. V was trimmed by 3 bases and J by 5 bases, leaving 5 bases between them. Germline CDR1 reads DFQATT; CDR2 reads SNEGSKA (reference sequence). As DNA, the CDR3 is TGCAGTGCTAGCGTAAACAATGAGCAGTTCTTC. Translated: CSASVNNEQFF.

In this sample, this clone turned up a few times. V and J are TRBV4-2 and TRBJ1-5, with 8 bases aligning to TRBD1. The ends lost 3 bases at V and 3 bases at J; junction bases unmatched: 4. From germline, CDR1 is LGHNA and CDR2 YNFKEQ. The CDR3 runs to 15 residues. CDR3 sequence: CASSQTGDFNQPQHF. The CDR3 nucleotides are TGTGCCAGCAGCCAGACAGGGGACTTCAATCAGCCCCAGCATTTT.

The chain carries TRBV28 and TRBJ2-7; no definite D call. In germline, CDR1 is MDHEN, CDR2 SYDVKM. The CDR3 loop spans 10 amino acids. The CDR3 region has the DNA TGTGATAGTAGTTTCGACGAGCAGTACTTC. Its translation: CDSSFDEQYF.

J is TRBJ2-3 and V is TRBV7-2; TRBD1 or TRBD2 may be the D gene (5 bases each). Deletions cut 5 bases from V and 4 bases from J, with 19 bases between. The germline V gene has CDR1 SGHTA and CDR2 FQGNSA. The CDR3 has 16 residues. This CDR3 reads CASSPGPSILSDTQYF. CDR3 nucleotides: TGTGCCAGCAGCCCGGGACCGTCGATACTTTCAGATACGCAGTATTTT.

The chain couples TRBV2 to TRBJ1-1; 9 nucleotides match TRBD1. V gave up 6 bases and J gave up 4 bases; unmatched junction bases: 6. Germline CDR1 and CDR2: SNHLY and FYNNEI. The CDR3 consists of 14 residues. The CDR3 DNA is TGTGCCAGCAGAGCGGACAGGGGTGTCACTGAAGCTTTCTTT. Its protein product is CASRADRGVTEAFF.

This chain connects TRBV14 to TRBJ1-2; D not certain. The V end was cut by 2 bases, the J end by 4 bases, with 8 bases between. The CDR3 is 13 amino acids. Germline assignment: CDR1 SGHDN and CDR2 FVKESK. CDR3 amino acids: CASSQTRAYGYTF. The CDR3 DNA reads as TGTGCCAGCAGCCAAACCCGGGCCTATGGCTACACCTTC.

This rearrangement joins TRBV5-1 to TRBJ2-6; 11 bases align to TRBD1. J was trimmed by 1 base and V by 0 bases; bases with no gene match: 6. In germline, CDR1 is SGHRS, CDR2 YFSETQ. This CDR3 is built from 19 residues. As DNA, the CDR3 is TGCGCCAGCAGCTTGGGGACAGGGGGCTCCCTTTCTGGGGCCAACGTCCTGACTTTC. This codes for CASSLGTGGSLSGANVLTF.

The J gene is TRBJ2-2, the V gene TRBV6-1; 9 bases line up with TRBD1. Per the germline V gene, CDR1 is MNHNS and CDR2 is SASEGT. The CDR3 is 14 amino acids. V dropped 7 bases and J dropped 5; count of bases not matched to a gene: 5. The CDR3 protein is CASTPTGGTGELFF. CDR3 DNA: TGTGCCAGCACCCCGACAGGGGGGACCGGGGAGCTGTTTTTT.

The chain employs TRBV5-1 and TRBJ2-2, with 9 bases fitting TRBD1. V was clipped by 5 bases and J by 1 base; unmatched bases: 3. There are 15 residues in the CDR3. Germline-derived CDR1 and CDR2 are SGHRS and YFSETQ. Here the CDR3 reads CASSPDRGNTGELFF. CDR3 sequence (DNA): TGCGCCAGCAGTCCGGACAGGGGGAACACCGGGGAGCTGTTTTTT.

This clone occurred once. V is TRBV5-1 and J is TRBJ2-6, with D uncertain. CDR1 and CDR2 (germline): SGHRS, YFSETQ. This CDR3 has 15 amino acids. The germline V and J ends were trimmed by 2 bases and 1 base, with 7 bases remaining between them. CDR3 in amino acids: CASSLLTSGANVLTF. As DNA, the CDR3 is TGCGCCAGCAGCTTACTGACGTCTGGGGCCAACGTCCTGACTTTC.

The chain combines TRBV6-6 with TRBJ1-6, with D maybe TRBD1 (5 bases). The CDR3 totals 13 residues. Trimming took 10 bases from V and 10 from J, leaving 17 bases between them. Germline V gene data show CDR1 as MNHNY and CDR2 as SVGAGI (reference sequence). The CDR3 bases are TGTGCCACAACCCCCAGGGTTCTATCACCCCTCCACTTT. Encoded protein: CATTPRVLSPLHF.

The genes are TRBV30 and TRBJ1-2; D may be TRBD1 (5 bases). In germline, CDR1 is GTSNPN, CDR2 SVGIG (reference sequence). There are 14 residues in the CDR3. The germline V and J ends were trimmed by 1 base and 0 bases, with 9 bases remaining between them. The CDR3 DNA follows: TGTGCCTGGAGTGGGGACGGCGCTAACTATGGCTACACCTTC. Its protein product is CAWSGDGANYGYTF.

The chain joins TRBV4-2 to TRBJ1-1; D gene unclear. Trimming took off 2 bases at V and 1 base at J, with 8 bases between the two ends. Germline-derived CDR1 and CDR2 are LGHNA and YNFKEQ. The CDR3 has 14 residues. CDR3 residues: CASSQNSGNTEAFF. The CDR3, as DNA: TGTGCCAGCAGCCAAAACTCAGGGAACACTGAAGCTTTCTTT.

The chain combines TRBV21-1 with TRBJ1-2; TRBD1 is the table's D call and was not checked against the DNA. TRBV21-1 is noted as a pseudogene. This CDR3 spans 15 amino acids. CDR3 in DNA: TGTGCCAGCAGCAGAAACAGGGGAGCTAACTATGGCTACACCTTC. Translating it yields CASSRNRGANYGYTF.